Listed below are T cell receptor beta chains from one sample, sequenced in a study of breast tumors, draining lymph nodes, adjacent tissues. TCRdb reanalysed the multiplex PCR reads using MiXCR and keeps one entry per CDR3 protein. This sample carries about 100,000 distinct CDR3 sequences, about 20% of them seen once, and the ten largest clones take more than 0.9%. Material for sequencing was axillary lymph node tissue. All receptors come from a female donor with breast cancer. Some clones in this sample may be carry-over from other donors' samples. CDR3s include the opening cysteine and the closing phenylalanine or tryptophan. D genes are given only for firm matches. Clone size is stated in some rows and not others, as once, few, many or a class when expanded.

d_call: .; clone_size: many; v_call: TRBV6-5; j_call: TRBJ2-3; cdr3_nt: TGTGCCAGCAGTTCGGGGACGCAACTTGGGGGTACGCAGTATTTT; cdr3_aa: CASSSGTQLGGTQYF
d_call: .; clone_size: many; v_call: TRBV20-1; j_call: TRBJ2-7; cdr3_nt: TGCAGTGCTAGCCTCGGCTACGAGCAGTACTTC; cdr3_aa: CSASLGYEQYF
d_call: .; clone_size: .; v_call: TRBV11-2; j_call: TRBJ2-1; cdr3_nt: TGTGCCAGCAGCCCGGACTTTCTTTTCAATGAGCAGTTCTTC; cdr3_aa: CASSPDFLFNEQFF
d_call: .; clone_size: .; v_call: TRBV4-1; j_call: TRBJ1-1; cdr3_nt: TGCGCCAGCAGCCAGGGGGAACTCACTGAAGCTTTCTTT; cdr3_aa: CASSQGELTEAFF
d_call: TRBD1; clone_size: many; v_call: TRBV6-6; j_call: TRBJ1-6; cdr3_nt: TGTGCCAGCAGCCCCCCTACAGGGGTGGATTCACCCCTCCACTTT; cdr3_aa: CASSPPTGVDSPLHF
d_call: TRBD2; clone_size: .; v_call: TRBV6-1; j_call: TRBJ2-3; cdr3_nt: TGTGCCAGCAGTACCCCCTTGCGGGGGGGCCTGTATTTT; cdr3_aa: CASSTPLRGGLYF
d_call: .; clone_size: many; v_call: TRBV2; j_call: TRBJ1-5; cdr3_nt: TGTGCCAGCAGTCTGACGGAAGATAGCAATCAGCCCCAGCATTTT; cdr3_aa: CASSLTEDSNQPQHF
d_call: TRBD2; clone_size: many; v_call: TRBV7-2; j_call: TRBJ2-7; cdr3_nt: TGTGCCAGCAGCTTTAGGGAGGGCTACGAGCAGTACTTC; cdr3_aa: CASSFREGYEQYF
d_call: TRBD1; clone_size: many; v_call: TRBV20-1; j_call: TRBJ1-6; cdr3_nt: TGCAAAATAACAGGGGGCGTCCGGCATTCACCCCTCCACTTT; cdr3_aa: CKITGGVRHSPLHF
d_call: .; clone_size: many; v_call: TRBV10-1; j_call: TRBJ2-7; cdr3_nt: TGCGCCAGCAGCTCGGGGCTACCCCCCTACGAGCAGTACTTC; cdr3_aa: CASSSGLPPYEQYF
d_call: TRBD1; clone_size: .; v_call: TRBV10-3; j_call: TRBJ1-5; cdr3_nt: TGTGCCATCAGCCAGACAGGGGCGGATCAGCCCCAGCATTTT; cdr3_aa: CAISQTGADQPQHF
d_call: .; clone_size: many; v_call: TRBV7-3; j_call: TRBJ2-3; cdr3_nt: TGTGCCAGCAGCTTAACGGGCCCAGATACGCAGTATTTT; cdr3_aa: CASSLTGPDTQYF
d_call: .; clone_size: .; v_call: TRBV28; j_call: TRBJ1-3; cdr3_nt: TGTGCCAGCAGTTTAGCCGGGACGGTGCCCTCTGGAAACACCATATATTTT; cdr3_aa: CASSLAGTVPSGNTIYF
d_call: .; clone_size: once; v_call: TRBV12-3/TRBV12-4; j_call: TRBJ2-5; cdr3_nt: TGTGCCAACAGTTTAGCGCGTTTCGGCCAAGAGACCCAGTACTTC; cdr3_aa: CANSLARFGQETQYF
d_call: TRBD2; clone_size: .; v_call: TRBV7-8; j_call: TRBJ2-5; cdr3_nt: TGTGCCAGCAGCTCACCTCGGGGGGGCAGGGCTGGGGGAGAGACCCAGTACTTC; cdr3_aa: CASSSPRGGRAGGETQYF
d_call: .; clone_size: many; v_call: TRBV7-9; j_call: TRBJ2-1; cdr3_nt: TGTGCCAGCAGCTTAGCCCGAGGGGGGGTAATGTTCAATGAGCAGTTCTTC; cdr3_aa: CASSLARGGVMFNEQFF
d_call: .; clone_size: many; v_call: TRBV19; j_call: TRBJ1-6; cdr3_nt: TGTGCCAGTACCCCGACGGATCCTCCCTCCTATAATTCACCCCTCCACTTT; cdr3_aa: CASTPTDPPSYNSPLHF
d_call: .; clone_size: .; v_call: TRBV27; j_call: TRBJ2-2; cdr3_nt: TGTGCCAGCAGTTTAGGGTTAAGGCCAGACACCGGGGAGCTGCTTTTT; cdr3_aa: CASSLGLRPDTGELLF
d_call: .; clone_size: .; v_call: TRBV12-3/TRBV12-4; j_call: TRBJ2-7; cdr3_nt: TGTGCCAGCAGTCAGGGTTTCAAAAACGAGCAGTACTTC; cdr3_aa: CASSQGFKNEQYF
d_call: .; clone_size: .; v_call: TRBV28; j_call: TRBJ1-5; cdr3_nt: TGTGCCAGCAGTTCCCCTGTCCTTGGCAATCAGCCCCAGCATTTT; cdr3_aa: CASSSPVLGNQPQHF
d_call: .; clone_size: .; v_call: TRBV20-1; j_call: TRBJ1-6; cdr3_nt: TGCAGTGCTAGGTTGGGGGGAGACTATAATTCACCCCTCCACTTT; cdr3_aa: CSARLGGDYNSPLHF
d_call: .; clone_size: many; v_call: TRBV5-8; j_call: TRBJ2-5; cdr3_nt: TGTGCCAGCAGCGGCGGGTCACTCGGGGAGACCCAGTACTTC; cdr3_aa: CASSGGSLGETQYF
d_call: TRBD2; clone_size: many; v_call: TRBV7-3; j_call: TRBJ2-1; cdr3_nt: TGTGCCAGCAGCTTACGCCCGGCGCTCGGACTAGCGGGAGGCTTTTCCTACAATGAGCAGTTCTTC; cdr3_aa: CASSLRPALGLAGGFSYNEQFF
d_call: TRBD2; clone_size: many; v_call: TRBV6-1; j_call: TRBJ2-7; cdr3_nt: TGTGCCATCCCGAGTAGCGGGGCTTTCTACGAGCAGTACTTC; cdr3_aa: CAIPSSGAFYEQYF
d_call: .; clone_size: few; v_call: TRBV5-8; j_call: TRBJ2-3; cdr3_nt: TGTGCCAGCAGCTTGGGGGGGGGCAGAATCGGAGATACGCAGTATTTT; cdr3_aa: CASSLGGGRIGDTQYF
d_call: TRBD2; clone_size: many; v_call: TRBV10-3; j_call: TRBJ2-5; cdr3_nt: TGTGCCATCAGCTTGGGGGGGGAGACCCAGTACTTC; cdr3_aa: CAISLGGETQYF
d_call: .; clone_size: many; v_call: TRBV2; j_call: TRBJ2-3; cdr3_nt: TGTGCCAGCAGTGAATTGGGGGCCACAGATACGCAGTATTTT; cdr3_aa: CASSELGATDTQYF